What follows are 14 T cell receptor beta chains derived from one specimen sequenced in a study of cytomegalovirus exposure and HLA in healthy donors. 13 Jbeta primers and 60 Vbeta primers were used for the PCR. The repertoire was sequenced with immunoSEQ multiplex PCR; TCRdb's copy has only in-frame clones and lacks some. This table holds around 150,000 clones, around 72% found once. Sequences were obtained from PBMCs. These receptors all stem from a man between 18 and 35 years old in good health and CMV-seronegative.

The CDR3 region has the DNA TGTGCCAGCCGGGAAGGTAGCGGGTACGCAGATACGCAGTATTTT. It yields the protein CASREGSGYADTQYF. This rearrangement joins TRBV6-1 to TRBJ2-3; 7 bases are a match to TRBD2. V lost 8 bases to trimming and J lost 4 bases; unmatched junction nucleotides: 12. Germline CDR1 reads MNHNS; CDR2 reads SASEGT. This CDR3 is 15 amino acids long.

The chain joins TRBV6-6 to TRBJ2-7, with unresolved D. The germline V gene encodes CDR1 MNHNY and CDR2 SVGAGI (reference sequence). The CDR3 loop spans 13 amino acids. V was pared by 6 bases and J by 2 bases, with 11 bases between. CDR3 DNA: TGTGCCAGCAGACCCGGGTCAGCCTACGAGCAGTACTTC. Its protein product is CASRPGSAYEQYF.

The chain has TRBV27 and TRBJ1-3, with D hard to call. The V gene lost 9 bases and the J gene lost 0 bases, with 6 bases spanning the gap. This CDR3 contains 12 residues. Germline loops: CDR1 MNHEY, CDR2 SMNVEV (reference sequence). CDR3 sequence: CASGPSGNTIYF. The CDR3 DNA sequence: TGTGCCAGTGGGCCCTCTGGAAACACCATATATTTT.

The V gene is TRBV5-1, the J gene TRBJ2-5; 8 bases align to TRBD2. In germline, CDR1 is SGHRS, CDR2 YFSETQ. The CDR3 totals 16 residues. V dropped 0 bases and J dropped 2; count of bases not matched to a gene: 6. The CDR3: CASSLARTSRQETQYF. The DNA of the CDR3 is TGCGCCAGCAGCTTGGCCAGGACTAGCAGACAAGAGACCCAGTACTTC.

The chain links TRBV27 to TRBJ1-5; no definite D call. Between the trimmed V and J ends, which lost 4 bases and 2 bases, there was a span of 6 bases. Germline V gives CDR1 MNHEY, CDR2 SMNVEV (reference sequence). The CDR3 totals 13 residues. CDR3 sequence: CASSSRGNQPQHF. Written as DNA, the CDR3 is TGTGCCAGCAGTTCGAGGGGCAATCAGCCCCAGCATTTT.

This clone is a singleton in its sample. This chain connects TRBV10-3 to TRBJ2-5; TRBD1 is a possible D gene (6 bases). This CDR3 has 12 residues. V shed 10 bases and J shed 4 bases, with 13 bases lying between them. Germline V gene sequence: CDR1 ENHRY, CDR2 SYGVKD. The CDR3 region has the DNA TGTGCCACGGAGGACAGAGGAGAGACCCAGTACTTC. This codes for CATEDRGETQYF.

The chain links TRBV7-2 to TRBJ2-5, with TRBD2 matching over 7 bases. Germline assignment: CDR1 SGHTA and CDR2 FQGNSA. V gave up 1 base and J gave up 4 bases; unmatched junction bases: 3. CDR3 length: 14 residues. Written as DNA, the CDR3 is TGTGCCAGCAGCTTAGTAGCGGGTCGAGAGACCCAGTACTTC. Amino acid sequence: CASSLVAGRETQYF.

This clone turned up a few times. This CDR3 is CASGGIGINEQFF. The CDR3 coding sequence is TGTGCCAGCGGGGGGATCGGGATAAATGAGCAGTTCTTC. The rearrangement uses TRBV6-5 and TRBJ2-1; TRBD2 is a possible D gene (6 bases). The CDR3 runs to 13 residues. Germline V gene data show CDR1 as MNHEY and CDR2 as SVGAGI. Trimming cost V 8 bases and J 7 bases, with 15 bases left between them.

In its sample, this clone was seen once. J is TRBJ2-1 and V is TRBV5-1; 10 bases are shared with TRBD2. The junction had 2 bases not matched to a gene; V was cut back by 5 bases and J by 0 bases. Germline V gives CDR1 SGHRS, CDR2 YFSETQ. This CDR3 contains 15 residues. The CDR3 is CASRASGSSYNEQFF. The DNA of the CDR3 is TGCGCCAGCAGGGCTAGCGGGAGCTCCTACAATGAGCAGTTCTTC.

In its sample, this clone was seen a few times. The junction shows a germline mismatch at one end, possibly a read error. The rearrangement uses TRBV7-9 and TRBJ2-7; no clear D. The length of the CDR3 is 12 residues. Germline CDR1 reads SEHNR; CDR2 reads FQNEAQ (reference sequence). DNA of the CDR3: TGTTCCAGCACCGCGGATCCCTACGAGCAGTACTTC. This encodes CSSTADPYEQYF.

V gene TRBV27 combines with J gene TRBJ1-5; 8 nucleotides match TRBD1. Losses at the gene ends were 5 bases for V and 2 bases for J; bases not matched to a gene: 2. The CDR3 length is 14 residues. Germline V CDR1 and CDR2: MNHEY, SMNVEV (reference sequence). Here the CDR3 reads CASSPDRGNQPQHF. The CDR3 DNA reads as TGTGCCAGCAGTCCGGACAGGGGCAATCAGCCCCAGCATTTT.

The chain carries TRBV5-1 and TRBJ2-7; unclear D gene. The CDR3 covers 14 residues. Germline V gene sequence: CDR1 SGHRS, CDR2 YFSETQ. With 1 base removed from V and 3 bases from J, the gap between germline ends came to 11 bases. CDR3 amino acids: CASSLTRNSYEQYF. In DNA, the CDR3 is TGCGCCAGCAGCTTGACCAGAAACAGCTACGAGCAGTACTTC.

Comments on this clone: The sample holds other DNA sequences that translate to the same CDR3. The chain's CDR3 is CASSEGGRGQPQHF. The CDR3 DNA reads as TGTGCCAGCAGTGAAGGCGGGCGCGGGCAGCCCCAGCATTTT. The chain couples TRBV2 to TRBJ1-5; no clear D gene. Germline-derived CDR1 and CDR2 are SNHLY and FYNNEI. Deletions cut 1 base from V and 7 bases from J, with 11 bases between. The CDR3 totals 14 residues.

This clone was picked up a small number of times. The chain recombines TRBV25-1 with TRBJ1-4; D may be TRBD1 (5 bases). Trimming left V 0 bases short and J 10 bases short, with 9 bases between. The CDR3 is 13 amino acids. Germline CDR1 MGHDK, CDR2 SYGVNS. The CDR3 is CASSEYRAGKLFF. CDR3 DNA sequence: TGTGCCAGCAGTGAATACAGGGCAGGAAAACTGTTTTTT.